The T cell receptor beta chain described here comes from a study of blood T cell repertoires in COVID-19 (dated by TCRdb to the early 2020s). Study-level background: Samples from collaborators originated in the United States, Italy and Spain and spanned both the acute and convalescent phases of COVID-19. The material from the prospective study consisted of cDNA or gDNA derived from T cells, B-cell-depleted T cells, or PBMCs. The dataset comprised deeply sampled blood TCRbeta repertoires from subjects exposed to, actively infected with, or recovered from COVID-19. The repertoires were made available in a free public database intended to serve as a resource for research on the immune response to SARS-CoV-2. Samples came from the ongoing ImmuneRACE study (first 160 participants) plus 1,254 subjects from 6 global collaborators. Nearly every sample came with metadata listing a de-identified subject ID, COVID-19 status, age in years and sex. Where available, HLA class I and class II types were obtained from metadata supplied by the sample provider rather than from assay-based typing.

As to this clone: Its target antigen remains unknown. There are no base qualities to consult, and no much larger clone falls within one base.

The germline ends are 6 bases apart after V is trimmed by 2 bases and J by 4 bases. The CDR3 spans 13 residues, from the cysteine through the phenylalanine. Here the CDR3 DNA is all that survives: 39 bases in frame from base 1. CDR1 and CDR2, per the germline V gene, are MNHEY and SVGEGT. Results the study describes overall, beyond this receptor: The amount of clinical and demographic metadata varied by source and participant and was provided uncurated.

TCRbeta CDR3 regions were amplified from genomic DNA by means of the immunoSEQ Assay, a bias-controlled multiplex PCR. Regarding the original processing steps: The number of nucleated cells in each sample was estimated from the amplification of reference gene primers within the assay. To quantify the absolute abundance of each unique TCRbeta CDR3 rearrangement, sequence reads were collapsed and filtered. For each sample, productive Simpson clonality was calculated as the square root of Simpson's diversity index over productive rearrangements. In its TCRdb copy, this immuneACCESS table keeps in-frame sequences only and misses some clones. Where compared with another copy, unresolved V genes explain less than half of these, and the others have no known cause. Clone size and V and J calls were adopted from that table, with D and trimming inferred from the DNA. For this sample the table gives some 35,000 clones, of which around 80% were detected only once. In total, the top ten clones hold 16% of the sample.

Whole blood was collected in K2EDTA tubes by collaborating institutions according to the institutions' own protocols. Collaborator samples were shipped for TCRbeta analysis as frozen whole blood, isolated PBMCs, or DNA extracted from either sample type. The chain uses TRBV6-2 or TRBV6-3 and TRBJ1-5; too little of a D gene remains to name it. This receptor was taken from a man in his sixties or seventies with acute or convalescent COVID-19. Sequenced: peripheral blood. The CDR3 loop reads CASSYVANQPQHF. The sequenced DNA: TGTGCCAGCAGTTACGTGGCAAATCAGCCCCAGCATTTT.